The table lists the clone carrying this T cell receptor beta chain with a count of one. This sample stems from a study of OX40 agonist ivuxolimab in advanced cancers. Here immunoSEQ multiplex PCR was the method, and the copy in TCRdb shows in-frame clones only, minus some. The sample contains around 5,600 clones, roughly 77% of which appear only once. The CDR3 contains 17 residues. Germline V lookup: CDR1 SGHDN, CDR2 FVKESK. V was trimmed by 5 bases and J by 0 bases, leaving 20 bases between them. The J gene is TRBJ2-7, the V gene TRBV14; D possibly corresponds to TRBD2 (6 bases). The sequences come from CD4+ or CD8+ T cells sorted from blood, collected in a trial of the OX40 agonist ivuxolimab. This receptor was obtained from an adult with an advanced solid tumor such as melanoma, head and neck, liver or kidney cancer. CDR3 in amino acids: CASSSWGVGQSSYEQYF. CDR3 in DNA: TGTGCCAGCAGCTCGTGGGGGGTGGGGCAGTCCTCCTACGAGCAGTACTTC.